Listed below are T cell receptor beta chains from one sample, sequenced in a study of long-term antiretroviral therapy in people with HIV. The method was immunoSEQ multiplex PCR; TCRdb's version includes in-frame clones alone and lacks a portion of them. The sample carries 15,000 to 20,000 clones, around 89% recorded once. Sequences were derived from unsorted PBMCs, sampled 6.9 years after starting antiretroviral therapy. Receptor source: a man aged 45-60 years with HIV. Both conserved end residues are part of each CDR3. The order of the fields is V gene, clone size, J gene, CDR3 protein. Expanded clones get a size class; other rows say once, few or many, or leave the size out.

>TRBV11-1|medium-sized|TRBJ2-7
CASSPFQGSYEQYF
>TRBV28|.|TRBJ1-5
CASSFSGKKNQPQHF
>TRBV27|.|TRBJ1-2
CASSLSGGLLYGYTF
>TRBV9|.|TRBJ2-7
CASSVQGIPYEQYF
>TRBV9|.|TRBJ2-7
CASSPRTGEIYEQYF
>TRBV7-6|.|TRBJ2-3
CASSLESSKTDTQYF
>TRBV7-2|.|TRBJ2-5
CASSPAGSYQETQYF
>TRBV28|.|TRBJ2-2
CAVVDRADTGELFF
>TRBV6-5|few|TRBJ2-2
CASSFRELGNTGELFF
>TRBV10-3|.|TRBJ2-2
CAISETGGPGELFF
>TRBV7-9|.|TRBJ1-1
CASSLVQFGTEAFF
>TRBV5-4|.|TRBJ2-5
CASSLAGGQGQETQYF
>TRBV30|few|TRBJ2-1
CASGTSSYNEQFF
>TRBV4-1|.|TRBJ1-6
CASSHPLTNSPLHF